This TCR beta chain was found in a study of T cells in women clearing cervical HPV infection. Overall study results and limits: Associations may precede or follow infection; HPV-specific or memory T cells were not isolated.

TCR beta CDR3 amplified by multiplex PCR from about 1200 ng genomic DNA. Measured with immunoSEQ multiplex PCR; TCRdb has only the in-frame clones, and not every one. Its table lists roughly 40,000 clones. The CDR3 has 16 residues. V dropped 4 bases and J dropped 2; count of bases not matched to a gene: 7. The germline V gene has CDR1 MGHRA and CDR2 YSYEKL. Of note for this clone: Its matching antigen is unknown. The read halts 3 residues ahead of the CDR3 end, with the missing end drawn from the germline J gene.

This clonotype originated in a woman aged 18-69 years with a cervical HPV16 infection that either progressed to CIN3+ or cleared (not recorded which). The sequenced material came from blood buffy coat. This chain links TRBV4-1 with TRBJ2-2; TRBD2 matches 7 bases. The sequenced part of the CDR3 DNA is TGCGCCAGCAGCCGTGCACTAGCGACTAACACCGGGGAG. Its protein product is CASSRALATNTGE. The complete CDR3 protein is CASSRALATNTGELFF.